The T cell receptor (beta chain) under discussion was sequenced for a study of T cells in Graves' hyperthyroidism and ophthalmopathy. This clonotype was observed many times. Amplified TCR beta CDR3 regions derived from RNA transcripts. HTBI primers were employed in a first-round RT-PCR of the TCR CDR3. A single record per CDR3 protein comes from TCRdb applying MiXCR to the multiplex PCR reads. The sample holds approximately 200,000 distinct CDR3 sequences, about a sixth seen once. CDR1 and CDR2 (germline): SGHKS, YYEKEE (reference sequence). V gave up 0 bases and J gave up 0 bases, with 6 bases separating them. This CDR3 comprises 15 residues.

The chain is built from TRBV5-5 and TRBJ2-2; D is uncertain. The sequence was obtained from a man aged 40-50 years with Graves' hyperthyroidism. Sequenced sample: blood. The chain's CDR3 is CASSLGKANTGELFF. The CDR3 nucleotides read TGTGCCAGCAGCTTGGGCAAAGCGAACACCGGGGAGCTGTTTTTT.